Detailed here is one TCR beta chain. Its target is not known. Clones were read by immunoSEQ multiplex PCR, and TCRdb kept only the in-frame ones, dropping some. This table has millions of clones, approximately 93% appearing once. This CDR3 is 15 amino acids long. The germline CDR1 and CDR2 sequences are SGHTA and FQGTGA. Trimming removed 1 base at V and 4 bases at J, with 12 bases between. This specimen comes from a study of shared clonotypes between healthy human individuals. Study context: Each donor had three CD4 naive, three CD4 memory, two CD8 naive and one CD8 memory plate.

Overall study results and limits: Non-shared clonotypes were found to have lower generation probabilities than the clonotypes that were shared by all four of the sorted-subset donors.

The source is a man aged 18 to 29 in good health. Some clones in this sample may be carry-over from other donors' samples. Sequenced material: naive CD4+ T cells from PBMCs. Sample subset: CD45RA+ positively selected. V usage is TRBV7-3 and J usage is TRBJ2-3, with D possibly called TRBD1 or TRBD2 (5 bases each). CDR3 DNA: TGTGCCAGCAGCTTAAGTGGGGGAGTGGCAGATACGCAGTATTTT. Its protein product is CASSLSGGVADTQYF.